Listed below are T cell receptor beta chains from one sample, sequenced in a study of cytomegalovirus exposure and HLA in healthy donors. Clones were read by immunoSEQ multiplex PCR, and TCRdb kept only the in-frame ones, dropping some. The sample records 200,000 or so clones, about 80% being singletons. The source material was PBMCs. These TCRs come from a girl aged 5-17 years in good health and CMV-seronegative. The CDR3 runs from the conserved cysteine through the conserved F or W. A D gene is named only where the DNA matches it firmly. The size of a clone is reported for some rows only, either as once, few or many, or as a class for expanded clones.

d_gene,abundance,v_gene,j_gene,CDR3nt,CDR3aa
TRBD1,-,TRBV28,TRBJ1-2,TGTGCCAGCAGCTTTGGGGGGACAGGGGGCGCATACTATGGCTACACCTTC,CASSFGGTGGAYYGYTF
TRBD1,once,TRBV7-2,TRBJ2-1,TGTGCCAGCAGTCGGTCGACAGGGCGAAATGAGCAGTTCTTC,CASSRSTGRNEQFF
-,few,TRBV7-2,TRBJ2-7,TGTGCCAGCAGCTTAGTATCCACAGGGATTCCCTACGAGCAGTACTTC,CASSLVSTGIPYEQYF
TRBD1,-,TRBV28,TRBJ1-2,TGTGCCAGCACCCTACAGGGGGCGGGTGGCTACACCTTC,CASTLQGAGGYTF
TRBD1,-,TRBV2,TRBJ1-5,TGTGCCAGCAGTCCCGGGACAGGGGAAACTCAGCCCCAGCATTTT,CASSPGTGETQPQHF
-,-,TRBV30,TRBJ1-5,TGTGCCTGGAGTGTGGGGGGTGTTGGCAATCAGCCCCGGCATTTT,CAWSVGGVGNQPRHF
TRBD1,-,TRBV11-2,TRBJ1-1,TGTGCCAGCAGCAGTAGACAGGGGGCGGGAACTGAAGCTTTCTTT,CASSSRQGAGTEAFF
TRBD1,-,TRBV30,TRBJ1-2,TGTGCCTGGTCCCTTGGACAGGGCAGCTATGGCTACACCTTC,CAWSLGQGSYGYTF
-,-,TRBV2,TRBJ2-1,TGTGCCAGCAGTGACAGGCACAATGAGCAGTTCTTC,CASSDRHNEQFF
TRBD2,once,TRBV28,TRBJ2-7,TGTGCCAGCAGCCCAGGGACTAAGACGGCCTACGAGCAGTACTTC,CASSPGTKTAYEQYF
TRBD1,-,TRBV7-9,TRBJ1-1,TGTGCCAGCAGCTTAACGGGGACAGGGGGCCGGGCTGAAGCTTTCTTT,CASSLTGTGGRAEAFF
TRBD1,-,TRBV7-9,TRBJ1-1,TGTGCCAGCAGCCTACAGGGGGCGACCACTGAAGCTTTCTTT,CASSLQGATTEAFF
TRBD2,-,TRBV19,TRBJ2-7,TGTGCCAGTAGTCCAGCGGGACTAGCGGGCACCTACGAGCAGTACTTC,CASSPAGLAGTYEQYF
-,-,TRBV5-5,TRBJ1-5,TGTGCCAGCAGCCGTGGGAGTTTTGATAGCAATCAGCCCCAGCATTTT,CASSRGSFDSNQPQHF
-,-,TRBV27,TRBJ1-4,TGTGCCAGCAGCAGAAGGGGCGCAGAGATTAATGAAAAACTGTTTTTT,CASSRRGAEINEKLFF
TRBD2,-,TRBV28,TRBJ2-7,TGTGCCAGCAGTTTCCGGGGGGTTAGCGGGAACAGAGGAGGGCAGTACTTC,CASSFRGVSGNRGGQYF
-,-,TRBV6-1,TRBJ1-4,TGTGCCAGCAGCGATGAAAAACTGTTTTTT,CASSDEKLFF
TRBD1,-,TRBV9,TRBJ2-7,TGTGCCAGCGGAAGGACAGGGGCGTCTCACGAGCAGTACTTC,CASGRTGASHEQYF
-,once,TRBV21-1,TRBJ2-5,TGTGCCAGCAGCCTTCGGGCAGGGTCGGAAACCCAGTACTTC,CASSLRAGSETQYF
TRBD1,-,TRBV27,TRBJ1-2,TGTGCCAGCAGGCTGACAGGGGGCGCCGGGGGCTACACCTTC,CASRLTGGAGGYTF
TRBD1,-,TRBV20-1,TRBJ1-2,TGCAGGGAGGGGGCGTCCTATGGCTACACCTTC,CREGASYGYTF
TRBD2,-,TRBV9,TRBJ2-1,TGTGCCAGCAGCGAACGACTAGCGGGAGTGCCGTTCTTC,CASSERLAGVPFF
TRBD1,few,TRBV28,TRBJ1-5,TGTGCCAGCAGTTTCGGCAGGGGGCGAAGGAATCAGCCCCAGCATTTT,CASSFGRGRRNQPQHF
-,-,TRBV28,TRBJ2-7,TGTGCCAGCAGTTCCGCCGATACAGGAGACGAGCAGTACTTC,CASSSADTGDEQYF
-,few,TRBV6-1,TRBJ1-1,TGTGCCAGCAGGATTGAACTGAGAGGGTACACTGAAGCTTTCTTT,CASRIELRGYTEAFF
TRBD1,-,TRBV7-9,TRBJ1-1,TGTGCCAGCAGCCTCGGACAGGGGATCGGCACTGAAGCTTTCTTT,CASSLGQGIGTEAFF
TRBD2,-,TRBV5-4,TRBJ2-1,TGTGCCAGCTCCCGGGGGCTAGCGGGGTATAATGAGCAGTTCTTC,CASSRGLAGYNEQFF
-,few,TRBV27,TRBJ1-1,TGTGCCAGCAGTGGGAGAGGCAACACTGAAGCTTTCTTT,CASSGRGNTEAFF
-,-,TRBV4-2,TRBJ1-2,TGTGCCAGCAGCCAAGATGTGCCAGGTTATGGCTACACCTTC,CASSQDVPGYGYTF
-,-,TRBV7-9,TRBJ1-1,TGTGCCGGGCGACACGACACTGAAGCTTTCTTT,CAGRHDTEAFF
-,-,TRBV27,TRBJ1-4,TGTGCCAGCAGTTGGTCAGGAAACGGTGAAAAACTGTTTTTT,CASSWSGNGEKLFF
TRBD1,-,TRBV6-5,TRBJ2-7,TGTGCCAGCAGTCCCCGGGACAGGGAGGGGGACGAGCAGTACTTC,CASSPRDREGDEQYF
TRBD1,few,TRBV7-6,TRBJ1-1,TGTGCCAGCAGCTTAGTAGGGGGCCCGAGAACTGAAGCTTTCTTT,CASSLVGGPRTEAFF
TRBD2,-,TRBV2,TRBJ2-5,TGTGCCAGCAGGAGGGGAAGACTAGCGGGAGTATGGGGGTTGGAGGAGACCCAGTACTTC,CASRRGRLAGVWGLEETQYF
-,few,TRBV21-1,TRBJ1-1,TGTGCCAGCAGCAAGATGGTGCGTCGGCGGGGTGAAGCTTTCTTT,CASSKMVRRRGEAFF
-,-,TRBV2,TRBJ1-1,TGTGCCAGCAGTTGGAACGGGAGGACTGAAGCTTTCTTT,CASSWNGRTEAFF
TRBD1,once,TRBV14,TRBJ1-1,TGTGCCAGCAGCCAAAGAGCGTTTATAGGGGGCAGGTTGAACACTGAAGCTTTCTTT,CASSQRAFIGGRLNTEAFF
-,-,TRBV7-9,TRBJ2-7,TGTGCCAGCAGCCGGGGACTTTCCGAGACGTACGAGCAGTACTTC,CASSRGLSETYEQYF
TRBD1,-,TRBV14,TRBJ1-2,TGTGCCAGCAGCCAAGCCGGGACAGGGGCTAATGGCTACACCTTC,CASSQAGTGANGYTF
-,-,TRBV6-5,TRBJ2-7,TGTGCCAGCATCGAGGGCTCCACGGGCACCGAGCAGTACTTC,CASIEGSTGTEQYF
-,-,TRBV6-5,TRBJ2-7,TGTGCCAGCAGTACACCAGGGGATCAGGGGCAGTACTTC,CASSTPGDQGQYF